The 22 T cell receptor beta chains below all came from one sample that was sequenced in a study of blood T cell repertoires in COVID-19. Clones were read by immunoSEQ multiplex PCR, and TCRdb kept only the in-frame ones, dropping some. This sample has approximately 360,000 clones, with around 87% found just once. The sequencing input was PBMCs or T cells enriched from blood (not recorded which). The receptor set was obtained from a man in his forties or fifties in a cohort exposed to, infected with or recovered from COVID-19 (not recorded which).

The rearrangement links TRBV28 to TRBJ1-4; TRBD1 matches 7 bases. Per germline, CDR1 MDHEN and CDR2 SYDVKM. Unmatched junction bases numbered 2, after V lost 2 bases and J lost 5 bases. The CDR3 extends over 14 amino acids. This CDR3 is CASSLIRGNEKLFF. The CDR3 DNA follows: TGTGCCAGCAGTTTAATCAGGGGGAATGAAAAACTGTTTTTT.

The rearrangement uses TRBV6-1 and TRBJ1-5; D not certain. The germline gives CDR1 MNHNS, CDR2 SASEGT. The CDR3 spans 15 residues. With 1 base removed from V and 3 bases from J, the gap between germline ends came to 10 bases. In DNA, the CDR3 is TGTGCCAGCAGTGAAGTTCTGAGAGACAATCAGCCCCAGCATTTT. Protein sequence: CASSEVLRDNQPQHF.

The CDR3 DNA is TGTGCCAGCAGCTTTGATATGGGGGGCTCCTACGAGCAGTACTTC. The encoded protein is CASSFDMGGSYEQYF. The chain uses TRBV5-4 and TRBJ2-7, with D possibly TRBD2 on 6 matching bases. The CDR3 contains 15 residues. In germline, CDR1 is SGHNT, CDR2 YYREEE (reference sequence). V lost 2 bases, J lost 0 bases, and 12 bases lay in between.

V is TRBV30 and J is TRBJ1-3; a possible D gene is TRBD1 (5 bases). V was shortened by 4 bases and J by 0 bases, with 10 bases between the two germline ends. CDR3 length: 14 amino acids. Germline CDR1 reads GTSNPN; CDR2 reads SVGIG (reference sequence). As DNA, the CDR3 is TGTGCCTGGACCCAGGGCCACTCTGGAAACACCATATATTTT. Translated: CAWTQGHSGNTIYF.

The CDR3 reads CASSERQGALEAFF. The CDR3, as DNA: TGTGCCAGCAGTGAACGACAGGGGGCGCTTGAAGCTTTCTTT. V is TRBV2 and J is TRBJ1-1, with TRBD1 identical over 10 bases. Germline CDR1 is SNHLY and CDR2 is FYNNEI. Trimming at V came to 2 bases and at J to 7 bases, leaving 4 bases not matched to a gene. The CDR3 spans 14 residues.

This chain uses TRBV7-3 with TRBJ2-1, with TRBD2 identical over 8 bases. V was pared by 5 bases and J by 7 bases, with 7 bases of the junction left unmatched. This CDR3 contains 14 residues. CDR1 is SGHTA, CDR2 FQGTGA, per germline. In DNA form, the CDR3 reads TGTGCCAGCAGCGCGTCGGGACTAGGGAATGAGCAGTTCTTC. Amino acid sequence: CASSASGLGNEQFF.

The CDR3: CASSLERTGNSPLHF. DNA of the CDR3: TGTGCCAGCAGCTTAGAGCGGACAGGGAATTCACCCCTCCACTTT. V is TRBV7-6 and J is TRBJ1-6; 8 positions match TRBD1. This CDR3 has 15 residues. V gave up 1 base and J gave up 7 bases; unmatched junction bases: 3. Looked up from germline, CDR1 is SGHVS and CDR2 is FNYEAQ.

This chain connects TRBV5-8 to TRBJ1-6; D gene uncertain. Germline-derived CDR1 and CDR2 are SGHTS and YDEGEE. V lost 0 bases and J lost 16, with 14 bases in between. CDR3 length: 13 residues. The CDR3 nucleotides read TGTGCCAGCAGCTTGGGCGGCAGCCGTTCGCTCCACTTT. Its protein product is CASSLGGSRSLHF. Complete variable domain (other parts from reference TRBV5-8 and TRBJ1-6): EAGVTQSPTHLIKTRGQQATLRCSPISGHTSVYWYQQALGLGLQFLLWYDEGEERNRGNFPPRFSGRQFPNYSSELNVNALELEDSALYLCASSLGGSRSLHFGNGTRLTVT.

This chain links TRBV28 with TRBJ2-7; D unresolved. Trimming removed 5 bases from V and 6 bases from J, with 20 bases in between. The CDR3 contains 15 residues. The germline V gene has CDR1 MDHEN and CDR2 SYDVKM. DNA of the CDR3: TGTGCCAGCAGTCCCGTAGGAGTCCCCCCATCCGAGCAGTACTTC. The encoded protein is CASSPVGVPPSEQYF.

The gene calls are TRBV7-9 and TRBJ2-1; 7 nucleotides match TRBD1. Germline V gene sequence: CDR1 SEHNR, CDR2 FQNEAQ (reference sequence). V lost 4 bases to trimming and J lost 2 bases; unmatched junction nucleotides: 5. This CDR3 is 15 amino acids long. CDR3: CASSSRQGPYNEQFF. CDR3 bases: TGTGCCAGCAGCTCCCGACAGGGCCCCTACAATGAGCAGTTCTTC.

The sample holds a few counts of this clone. This chain joins TRBV15 and TRBJ2-5; perhaps TRBD1 as D (5 bases). V was shortened by 0 bases and J by 5 bases, with 7 bases between the two germline ends. Germline V CDR1 and CDR2: LNHNV, YYDKDF (reference sequence). The CDR3 sequence is 13 residues long. The CDR3 region is CATSRDKGETQYF. CDR3 DNA: TGTGCCACCAGCAGAGATAAGGGGGAGACCCAGTACTTC.

The V and J genes are TRBV21-1 and TRBJ2-1; the table's D gene call, TRBD2, was not cross checked with the DNA. TRBV21-1 is a pseudogene segment. CDR3 size: 17 residues. The CDR3 region is CASGKTRLDTSYNEQFF. The CDR3 region has the DNA TGTGCCAGCGGGAAAACCAGACTAGACACCTCCTACAATGAGCAGTTCTTC.

The chain carries TRBV6-2 or TRBV6-3 and TRBJ2-3, with TRBD2 matching over 12 bases. Germline assignment: CDR1 MNHEY and CDR2 SVGEGT. The CDR3 runs to 16 residues. The ends lost 5 bases at V and 5 bases at J; junction bases unmatched: 8. The CDR3 DNA is TGTGCCAGCAGTCAACATAGACTAGCGGGAGAAGATACGCAGTATTTT. It translates to CASSQHRLAGEDTQYF.

The CDR3 sequence is CASSARRDGLSYEQYF. CDR3 coding DNA: TGTGCCAGCAGCGCCAGGAGGGACGGACTCTCCTACGAGCAGTACTTC. V and J are TRBV9 and TRBJ2-7; the D gene is possibly TRBD2 (6 bases). Per germline, CDR1 SGDLS and CDR2 YYNGEE. The CDR3 totals 16 residues. The V end was cut by 3 bases, the J end by 0 bases, with 16 bases between.

The chain combines TRBV7-6 with TRBJ2-6, with D possibly matching TRBD1 (5 bases). CDR1 is SGHVS and CDR2 is FNYEAQ in the germline V gene. V was trimmed by 5 bases and J by 0 bases, leaving 14 bases between them. The CDR3 covers 17 residues. The CDR3 loop is CASSLQDPGSGANVLTF. The CDR3 region has the DNA TGTGCCAGCAGCCTACAGGACCCAGGCTCTGGGGCCAACGTCCTGACTTTC.

V usage is TRBV5-8 and J usage is TRBJ1-5, with D perhaps TRBD1 (5 bases). This CDR3 has 16 residues. Germline values: CDR1 SGHTS, CDR2 YDEGEE. V was clipped by 4 bases and J by 0 bases, with 14 bases between them. The CDR3 spells CASSQDTTGSNQPQHF. CDR3 coding DNA: TGTGCCAGCAGCCAGGACACTACGGGTAGCAATCAGCCCCAGCATTTT. The entire variable domain, with the rest obtained from reference TRBV5-8 and TRBJ1-5, is as follows: EAGVTQSPTHLIKTRGQQATLRCSPISGHTSVYWYQQALGLGLQFLLWYDEGEERNRGNFPPRFSGRQFPNYSSELNVNALELEDSALYLCASSQDTTGSNQPQHFGDGTRLSIL.

The genes are TRBV5-6 and TRBJ2-3, with no clear D. The germline V gene encodes CDR1 SGHDT and CDR2 YYEEEE. The CDR3 consists of 13 residues. Trimming took 5 bases from V and 6 from J, leaving 13 bases between them. CDR3 sequence: CASRGAARDTQYF. CDR3 bases: TGTGCCAGCAGGGGTGCGGCCCGGGATACGCAGTATTTT.

J is TRBJ2-1 and V is TRBV6-5, with 8 nucleotides matching TRBD2. This CDR3 comprises 14 residues. The V gene end was trimmed by 7 bases and the J gene end by 8 bases; junction bases not matched to a gene: 10. Germline V gene data show CDR1 as MNHEY and CDR2 as SVGAGI. CDR3 region: CASTTVTSGDEQFF. The DNA for the CDR3 is TGTGCCAGCACTACAGTCACTAGCGGTGATGAGCAGTTCTTC.

This chain connects TRBV6-5 to TRBJ2-7; D possibly corresponds to TRBD1 (5 bases). Germline values: CDR1 MNHEY, CDR2 SVGAGI. This CDR3 has 14 amino acids. V was shortened by 8 bases and J by 2 bases, with 16 bases between the two germline ends. The CDR3 loop is CASSQRRQTYEQYF. DNA of the CDR3: TGTGCCAGCTCCCAACGGCGACAGACCTACGAGCAGTACTTC.

The chain links TRBV19 to TRBJ2-2, with 12 nucleotides matching TRBD2. Losses at the gene ends were 6 bases for V and 5 bases for J; bases not matched to a gene: 4. The CDR3 totals 15 residues. CDR1 and CDR2 (germline): LNHDA, SQIVND (reference sequence). The CDR3, as DNA: TGTGCCAGTAGACATACTAGCGGGGGGACCGGGGAGCTGTTTTTT. This sequence encodes CASRHTSGGTGELFF.

This rearrangement joins TRBV19 to TRBJ1-6; 8 bases align to TRBD1. The trim removed 3 bases at V and 5 bases at J, leaving 3 bases unmatched. The CDR3 has 15 amino acids. Germline CDR1 and CDR2: LNHDA and SQIVND (reference sequence). The CDR3, as DNA: TGTGCCAGTAGTATTTCACAGGGGGATAATTCACCCCTCCACTTT. This codes for CASSISQGDNSPLHF.

This rearrangement joins TRBV19 to TRBJ1-5, with a possible D match to TRBD1 (5 bases). The CDR3 sequence is 13 residues long. Germline loops: CDR1 LNHDA, CDR2 SQIVND (reference sequence). V lost 6 bases to trimming and J lost 6 bases, with 12 bases between them. The CDR3 reads CASRSSRAQPQHF. The CDR3 DNA reads as TGTGCCAGTAGAAGTTCCAGGGCTCAGCCCCAGCATTTT.